This entry lists 21 T cell receptor beta chains sequenced from one sample in a study of T-cell memory formation after mild COVID-19. TCRdb called the 5' RACE reads again in MiXCR, with one record for every CDR3 protein. The sample has about 240,000 distinct CDR3 sequences; approximately 9% are singletons. The sequenced sample was PBMCs or a T cell subset sorted from them (not recorded which). Receptors were obtained from a man between 18 and 35 years old who had mild COVID-19 (a few samples of this study predate the infection). Cell type and time point are not known.

The chain has TRBV7-8 and TRBJ2-7, with unresolved D. V lost 3 bases and J 3 bases, leaving 21 bases between the germline ends. The CDR3 contains 17 residues. Germline loops: CDR1 SGHVS, CDR2 FQNEAQ. This CDR3 reads CASSLPRRHVSDYEQYV. The CDR3 DNA sequence: TGTGCCAGCAGCTTGCCCCGGCGGCACGTGTCGGACTACGAGCAGTACGTC.

This chain connects TRBV7-2 to TRBJ1-2; maybe TRBD1 (5 bases). V was clipped by 5 bases and J by 1 base, with 8 bases between them. The CDR3 loop spans 13 amino acids. Per the germline V gene, CDR1 is SGHTA and CDR2 is FQGNSA. DNA for the CDR3: TGTGCCAGCAGCCGGAGGGGTAACTATGGCTACACCTTC. This translates into CASSRRGNYGYTF.

This clonotype was found many times. V and J are TRBV5-1 and TRBJ2-5; the D is unclear. This CDR3 region has 13 residues. CDR1 and CDR2 from the germline V gene are SGHRS and YFSETQ. The V gene lost 1 base and the J gene lost 1 base, with 5 bases spanning the gap. CDR3 in amino acids: CASSLSSQETQYF. CDR3 in DNA: TGCGCCAGCAGCTTGTCAAGCCAAGAGACCCAGTACTTC.

This clonotype was detected only a few times. The chain carries TRBV5-1 and TRBJ1-1; TRBD1 is a possible D gene (6 bases). V shed 5 bases and J shed 2 bases, with 10 bases lying between them. Germline CDR1 and CDR2: SGHRS and YFSETQ. The CDR3 sequence is 13 residues long. CDR3 region: CASRTGPNTEAFF. As DNA, the CDR3 is TGCGCCAGCAGAACAGGGCCTAACACTGAAGCTTTCTTT.

The V gene is TRBV7-2, the J gene TRBJ1-1; TRBD1 might be the D (6 bases). Trimming removed 2 bases from V and 1 base from J, with 11 bases in between. The germline gives CDR1 SGHTA, CDR2 FQGNSA. This CDR3 region has 15 residues. CDR3 sequence reads: CASSLQGWGNTEAFF. The CDR3 DNA follows: TGTGCCAGCAGCTTACAGGGGTGGGGGAACACTGAAGCTTTCTTT.

There are a few counts of this clonotype. The chain links TRBV10-3 to TRBJ1-3; 7 bases are a match to TRBD1. This CDR3 comprises 15 residues. CDR1 and CDR2 (germline): ENHRY, SYGVKD. V shed 6 bases, J shed 0 bases, and the junction held 5 bases outside the gene matches. CDR3 in amino acids: CAISGGQLSGNTIYF. The DNA of the CDR3 is TGTGCCATCAGCGGGGGACAGCTCTCTGGAAACACCATATATTTT.

The genes are TRBV4-2 and TRBJ1-2, with D possibly matching TRBD1 (6 bases). This CDR3 is 14 amino acids long. The V and J ends lost 1 base and 6 bases respectively, with 12 bases between them. The germline V gene has CDR1 LGHNA and CDR2 YNFKEQ. The CDR3 reads CASSQGSGGNGYTF. The CDR3 DNA reads as TGTGCCAGCAGCCAAGGTTCGGGGGGCAATGGCTACACCTTC.

This clonotype was recorded a few times. The V and J genes are TRBV7-2 and TRBJ2-1; 7 bases line up with TRBD1. V shed 3 bases and J 7 bases; nucleotides not matched to a gene: 6. In germline, CDR1 is SGHTA, CDR2 FQGNSA. This CDR3 comprises 14 residues. The CDR3 region has the DNA TGTGCCAGCAGCTTCCGACAGGGCGGGAATGAGCAGTTCTTC. As protein: CASSFRQGGNEQFF.

The table lists this clonotype with a few counts. The rearrangement uses TRBV6-2 or TRBV6-3 and TRBJ2-7; TRBD1 matches 7 bases. The ends lost 5 bases at V and 6 bases at J; junction bases unmatched: 10. In germline, CDR1 is MNHEY, CDR2 SVGEGT. CDR3 length: 14 amino acids. The CDR3 here is CASSRLTGIREQYV. The DNA of the CDR3 is TGTGCCAGCAGTCGGCTGACAGGGATTCGCGAGCAGTACGTC.

The table lists this clonotype with a few counts. The chain joins TRBV6-1 to TRBJ2-7; 9 nucleotides match TRBD1. Germline loops: CDR1 MNHNS, CDR2 SASEGT. V lost 8 bases to trimming and J lost 3 bases; unmatched junction nucleotides: 8. This CDR3 region has 14 residues. CDR3 in DNA: TGTGCCAGCCGGATCTTGGACAGGGGCTACGAGCAGTACGTC. The encoded protein is CASRILDRGYEQYV.

This clonotype was recorded at least ten times. The chain employs TRBV27 and TRBJ1-1; no definite D call. CDR3 length: 13 residues. V was shortened by 2 bases and J by 1 base, with 5 bases between the two germline ends. Per the germline V gene, CDR1 is MNHEY and CDR2 is SMNVEV (reference sequence). The CDR3 loop reads CASSLRENTEAFF. The CDR3 nucleotides are TGTGCCAGCAGTTTACGTGAGAACACTGAAGCTTTCTTT.

This clonotype was seen ten or more times. This rearrangement joins TRBV5-1 to TRBJ2-5; possible D gene TRBD2, 6 bases. V gave up 0 bases and J gave up 3 bases, with 9 bases separating them. CDR3 length: 14 residues. The germline V gene encodes CDR1 SGHRS and CDR2 YFSETQ. Here the CDR3 reads CASSLGTTKETQYF. The CDR3 region has the DNA TGCGCCAGCAGCTTGGGGACTACTAAAGAGACCCAGTACTTC.

This clonotype was counted a few times. V usage is TRBV6-5 and J usage is TRBJ1-5; D perhaps matches TRBD1 (6 bases). V was clipped by 10 bases and J by 3 bases, with 13 bases between them. This CDR3 is 13 amino acids long. Germline V lookup: CDR1 MNHEY, CDR2 SVGAGI. The CDR3 protein is CATGRGFNQPQHF. The DNA for the CDR3 is TGTGCCACCGGAAGGGGGTTCAATCAGCCCCAGCATTTT.

The sample holds a few counts of this clonotype. This chain uses TRBV20-1 with TRBJ1-1; tentative D call: TRBD1 (5 bases). There are 14 residues in the CDR3. Germline assignment: CDR1 DFQATT and CDR2 SNEGSKA (reference sequence). V lost 1 base and J lost 8, with 17 bases in between. The CDR3 sequence is CSARAQQGLGEAFF. CDR3 bases: TGCAGTGCTAGAGCCCAGCAGGGCCTCGGAGAAGCTTTCTTT.

This rearrangement joins TRBV27 to TRBJ1-4; perhaps TRBD1 as D (6 bases). Germline V gene sequence: CDR1 MNHEY, CDR2 SMNVEV (reference sequence). Trimming pared 5 bases from V and 7 bases from J, leaving 20 bases between. This CDR3 comprises 16 residues. The chain's CDR3 is CASSPGTLSPSEKLFF. CDR3 DNA: TGTGCCAGCAGTCCGGGGACATTATCTCCAAGTGAAAAACTGTTTTTT. The variable domain in full, completed from reference TRBV27 and TRBJ1-4, reads EAQVTQNPRYLITVTGKKLTVTCSQNMNHEYMSWYRQDPGLGLRQIYYSMNVEVTDKGDVPEGYKVSRKEKRNFPLILESPSPNQTSLYFCASSPGTLSPSEKLFFGSGTQLSVL.

The table lists this clonotype with a few counts. This CDR3 reads CASSSEGAANYGYTF. The CDR3 DNA is TGTGCCAGCAGCTCGGAGGGTGCCGCTAACTATGGCTACACCTTC. This chain links TRBV7-8 with TRBJ1-2; D is unresolved. This CDR3 is built from 15 residues. The V end lost 4 bases, the J end lost 0 bases, and 12 bases lay between the germline ends. Germline-derived CDR1 and CDR2 are SGHVS and FQNEAQ.

This clonotype turned up a few times. The J gene is TRBJ2-1, the V gene TRBV4-3; 8 nucleotides align to TRBD2. The V and J ends lost 0 bases and 5 bases, in that order; junction bases with no gene match: 6. The CDR3 length is 16 residues. Germline loops: CDR1 LGHNA, CDR2 YSLEER. CDR3 nucleotides: TGCGCCAGCAGCCAAGATACAAGGACTAGCCACAATGAGCAGTTCTTC. It encodes CASSQDTRTSHNEQFF.

The chain employs TRBV10-3 and TRBJ1-4, with D unresolved. Germline-derived CDR1 and CDR2 are ENHRY and SYGVKD. V was shortened by 0 bases and J by 0 bases, with 5 bases between the two germline ends. The length of the CDR3 is 15 residues. Here the CDR3 DNA reads TGTGCCATCAGTGAGTCGGTTCCAACTAATGAAAAACTGTTTTTT. Protein: CAISESVPTNEKLFF.

V usage is TRBV5-1 and J usage is TRBJ1-1, with D uncertain. V lost 0 bases to trimming and J lost 2 bases, with 11 bases between them. CDR1 and CDR2 from the germline V gene are SGHRS and YFSETQ. This CDR3 contains 15 residues. CDR3 DNA sequence: TGCGCCAGCAGCTTGGATGTCAGAGCCAACACTGAAGCTTTCTTT. Its protein is CASSLDVRANTEAFF.

The genes are TRBV7-6 and TRBJ2-2; D remains ambiguous. This CDR3 spans 14 amino acids. From germline, CDR1 is SGHVS and CDR2 FNYEAQ. The V end lost 5 bases, the J end lost 4 bases, and 11 bases lay between the germline ends. The CDR3 nucleotides are TGTGCCAGCAGCCAACGGACCCTCACCGGGGAGCTGTTTTTT. Protein sequence: CASSQRTLTGELFF. The whole variable domain, filled in from reference TRBV7-6 and TRBJ2-2, reads GAGVSQSPRYKVTKRGQDVALRCDPISGHVSLYWYRQALGQGPEFLTYFNYEAQQDKSGLPNDRFSAERPEGSISTLTIQRTEQRDSAMYRCASSQRTLTGELFFGEGSRLTVL.

V is TRBV6-2 or TRBV6-3 and J is TRBJ2-1; 9 bases map to TRBD1. The V gene end was trimmed by 6 bases and the J gene end by 7 bases; junction bases not matched to a gene: 10. This CDR3 is 15 amino acids long. The germline CDR1 and CDR2 sequences are MNHEY and SVGEGT. CDR3 residues: CASSTGTGSLNEQFF. The CDR3 DNA sequence: TGTGCCAGCAGCACCGGGACAGGGAGTTTAAATGAGCAGTTCTTC.